This TCR beta chain originates from a study of blood T cells in healthy people across ages. Across the study: Researchers report that template switching captured about one barcoded beta molecule per two T cells.

PCR was performed a second time for roughly 7 to 12 cycles using a sample-barcoded 5' primer and a J-beta primer mix. Each CDR3 protein gets one entry after TCRdb re-called the 5' RACE reads with MiXCR. The sample carries around 700,000 distinct CDR3 sequences, roughly 25% recorded once. In germline, CDR1 is SGHKS, CDR2 YYEKEE (reference sequence). This CDR3 has 14 residues. V was trimmed by 6 bases and J by 7 bases, leaving 20 bases between them. The same sample was also used in a study of T cells of mothers and their children. That investigation notes: Per child, 2.5 million to 3 million TCR beta CDR3 reads were obtained, against over 8.5 million per mother.

The source of this sequence is a boy aged 5-17 years in good health. The specimen was blood. This sequence joins TRBV5-5 and TRBJ2-7; weak D call: TRBD2 (5 bases). CDR3 sequence reads: CASTREIGSTEQYF. The DNA of the CDR3 is TGTGCCAGCACTAGGGAGATCGGGTCTACGGAGCAGTACTTC.